The following is a T cell receptor beta chain sequence with its context. Its specificity is not known. Trimming stripped 0 bases from V and 10 bases from J, with 13 bases between. The CDR3 has 13 residues. CDR1 MRHNA and CDR2 SNTAGT come from the germline V gene. These data originate in a study of Ad26.COV2.S vaccination and SARS-CoV-2 variants. Study findings and constraints: In TCR breadth and depth analyses, total T cell responses may have been underestimated.

The data were produced by immunoSEQ multiplex PCR, yet TCRdb's version contains in-frame clones alone and is incomplete. This table holds more than 400,000 clones, roughly 91% found once. Treatment: about 20 received Ad26.COV2.S at low or high dose, single or two shots; several received placebo; per-sample allocation not given. Each sample was drawn 63 days after the first injection (of vaccine or placebo). The receptor's source is a person between 18 and 59 years old who received the Ad26.COV2.S COVID-19 vaccine or a placebo. This sample comprised peripheral blood, obtained in a trial of Ad26.COV2.S vaccine versus placebo. The V and J genes are TRBV6-4 and TRBJ2-7; maybe TRBD1 (6 bases). In DNA, the CDR3 is TGTGCCAGCAGTGACTCTTGGGACACCCCTCAGTACTTC. Translating gives CASSDSWDTPQYF.